What follows are 17 T cell receptor beta chains derived from one specimen sequenced in a study of OX40 agonist ivuxolimab in advanced cancers. TCRdb keeps only in-frame clones here, not all; method: immunoSEQ multiplex PCR. This table holds around 78,000 clones, over 70% found once. The sequencing used CD4+ or CD8+ T cells sorted from blood, collected in a trial of the OX40 agonist ivuxolimab. Receptors originate from an adult with an advanced solid tumor such as melanoma, head and neck, liver or kidney cancer.

This clone was seen once. This sequence joins TRBV7-2 and TRBJ1-1; 8 bases agree with TRBD1. From germline, CDR1 is SGHTA and CDR2 FQGNSA. The CDR3 loop spans 13 amino acids. The J segment lost 10 bases and the V segment lost 3 bases, leaving 7 bases of the junction unmatched. The CDR3 spells CASSLVDRGAAFF. In nucleotides, the CDR3 is TGTGCCAGCAGCTTGGTCGACAGGGGTGCAGCTTTCTTT.

The rearrangement joins TRBV5-8 to TRBJ2-1, with D tentatively TRBD1 (6 bases). The CDR3 contains 15 residues. Looked up from germline, CDR1 is SGHTS and CDR2 is YDEGEE. Deletions cut 3 bases from V and 1 base from J, with 11 bases between. CDR3 sequence reads: CASSSWTASYNEQFF. The CDR3 DNA follows: TGTGCCAGCAGCTCCTGGACAGCATCCTACAATGAGCAGTTCTTC.

This clone was counted only a few times. The V gene is TRBV7-9, the J gene TRBJ2-7, with D perhaps TRBD2 (5 bases). Trimming took 3 bases from V and 0 from J, leaving 12 bases between them. The CDR3 has 15 residues. The V gene's germline CDR1 is SEHNR and CDR2 FQNEAQ (reference sequence). CDR3 coding DNA: TGTGCCAGCAGCTTGTTTGTCGGAGGCTCCTACGAGCAGTACTTC. It codes for CASSLFVGGSYEQYF.

The sample holds a few counts of this clone. This sequence joins TRBV11-2 and TRBJ2-5; D perhaps matches TRBD2 (7 bases). The CDR3 sequence is 17 residues long. Germline CDR1 and CDR2: SGHAT and FQNNGV. V was trimmed by 2 bases and J by 5 bases, leaving 21 bases between them. CDR3 sequence: CASSLIWAGARGETQYF. The CDR3, as DNA: TGTGCCAGCAGCTTAATTTGGGCGGGGGCGCGAGGGGAGACCCAGTACTTC.

This chain uses TRBV10-2 with TRBJ1-2, with D hard to call. This CDR3 region has 12 residues. V was pared by 7 bases and J by 4 bases, with 10 bases between. CDR1 is WSHSY and CDR2 is SAAADI in the germline V gene. The CDR3 is CASKDGGYGYTF. CDR3 in DNA: TGCGCCAGCAAAGATGGTGGCTATGGCTACACCTTC.

CDR3 in amino acids: CASLPEAPLSGANVLTF. The DNA for the CDR3 is TGTGCCAGCCTCCCCGAGGCGCCCCTCTCTGGGGCCAACGTCCTGACTTTC. V and J are TRBV27 and TRBJ2-6, with D uncertain. Germline CDR1 and CDR2: MNHEY and SMNVEV (reference sequence). The CDR3 contains 17 residues. Trimming pared 8 bases from V and 0 bases from J, leaving 17 bases between.

This clone has a count of ten or more. This chain uses TRBV6-1 with TRBJ2-3; 12 bases are shared with TRBD2. The length of the CDR3 is 15 residues. Germline V gene lookup returns CDR1 MNHNS and CDR2 SASEGT. Trimming removed 8 bases from V and 0 bases from J; junction bases left unmatched: 3. CDR3 region: CASQTSGGSTDTQYF. The CDR3 DNA reads as TGTGCCAGCCAGACTAGCGGGGGTAGCACAGATACGCAGTATTTT.

The chain joins TRBV7-8 to TRBJ1-3; D gene uncertain. The germline CDR1 and CDR2 sequences are SGHVS and FQNEAQ. CDR3 length: 17 amino acids. V dropped 5 bases and J dropped 1 base, with 18 bases sitting between them. The CDR3 DNA sequence: TGTGCCAGCAGCCCCCAAGAAGGACCGAGGTCTGGAAACACCATATATTTT. The encoded protein is CASSPQEGPRSGNTIYF.

The chain joins TRBV9 to TRBJ1-2, with D possibly being TRBD1 (6 bases). The V gene's germline CDR1 is SGDLS and CDR2 YYNGEE. V lost 4 bases and J 7 bases, leaving 17 bases between the germline ends. This CDR3 is 14 amino acids long. CDR3 nucleotides: TGTGCCAGCAGCACCGAGGGGGGGTACGCTGGCTACACCTTC. Translation: CASSTEGGYAGYTF.

The V call is TRBV4-2, the J call TRBJ2-1, with unresolved D. V shed 5 bases and J shed 15 bases, with 17 bases lying between them. In germline, CDR1 is LGHNA, CDR2 YNFKEQ. The CDR3 has 12 amino acids. The CDR3, as DNA: TGTGCCAGCAGCTTGAACCCACGAGAGTCGTTCTTC. It specifies CASSLNPRESFF.

CDR3 DNA: TGTGCCAGCAGTACAACAGATACGCAGTATTTT. It specifies CASSTTDTQYF. V gene TRBV27 combines with J gene TRBJ2-3; D not certain. The V end lost 5 bases, the J end lost 3 bases, and 3 bases lay between the germline ends. The CDR3 runs to 11 residues. Per the germline V gene, CDR1 is MNHEY and CDR2 is SMNVEV (reference sequence).

This clone has just a few counts. The chain is built from TRBV27 and TRBJ1-5; D is ambiguous. The germline V and J ends were trimmed by 3 bases and 2 bases, with 17 bases remaining between them. Germline assignment: CDR1 MNHEY and CDR2 SMNVEV (reference sequence). The length of the CDR3 is 17 residues. The CDR3 here is CASSFLPTGEGNQPQHF. CDR3 in DNA: TGTGCCAGCAGTTTCCTCCCCACGGGTGAGGGCAATCAGCCCCAGCATTTT.

The chain combines TRBV29-1 with TRBJ1-1; D is unresolved. The CDR3 covers 12 residues. Germline values: CDR1 SQVTM, CDR2 ANQGSEA. Trimming removed 6 bases from V and 5 bases from J, with 13 bases in between. CDR3 nucleotide sequence: TGCAGCGTACTAAAGCGGGAGACTGAAGCTTTCTTT. Translating gives CSVLKRETEAFF.

This chain links TRBV7-2 with TRBJ1-6; 7 positions agree with TRBD1. Germline V gene lookup returns CDR1 SGHTA and CDR2 FQGNSA. After removal of 4 bases from V and 1 base from J, the junction contained 1 base not matched to a gene. This CDR3 comprises 15 residues. CDR3 sequence reads: CASSSGGSYNSPLHF. CDR3 in DNA: TGTGCCAGCAGCTCAGGGGGGTCCTATAATTCACCCCTCCACTTT.

The chain joins TRBV2 to TRBJ1-6; 7 positions agree with TRBD1. CDR1 is SNHLY and CDR2 is FYNNEI in the germline V gene. CDR3 size: 16 residues. Germline trimming cut 6 bases from V and 7 bases from J; bases unmatched to any gene: 12. CDR3 nucleotide sequence: TGTGCCAGCAGCATTGGGACAACCAGGGGGAATTCACCCCTCCACTTT. Its translation is CASSIGTTRGNSPLHF.

The gene calls are TRBV4-2 and TRBJ2-7; 13 nucleotides align to TRBD2. The V segment lost 8 bases and the J segment 5 bases; nucleotides outside the gene matches: 9. CDR1 is LGHNA and CDR2 is YNFKEQ in the germline V gene. The CDR3 runs 15 residues. The CDR3 DNA reads as TGTGCCAGCGGCAGTGAGGGGACTAGCGGGAACGAGCAGTACTTC. Translating it yields CASGSEGTSGNEQYF.

The chain combines TRBV19 with TRBJ1-1; D is uncertain. CDR3 length: 14 residues. Looked up from germline, CDR1 is LNHDA and CDR2 is SQIVND (reference sequence). The germline V and J ends were trimmed by 7 bases and 1 base, with 13 bases remaining between them. CDR3 in amino acids: CASTTQVRNTEAFF. DNA for the CDR3: TGTGCCAGTACCACCCAGGTTAGGAACACTGAAGCTTTCTTT.